Sequencing of this T cell receptor beta chain was carried out in a study of metastatic and nonmetastatic thyroid tumors. Whole-study context: For malignant and benign thyroid patients, tumor or nodule tissue and blood were the sources whose repertoires were compared.

All patients were treatment-naive before thyroid surgery. TCRdb reanalyzed the PCR reads with MiXCR. The data show 25,000 to 35,000 clones, with approximately 25% seen just once and over 8.5% held by the top ten. V shed 1 base and J shed 6 bases, with 9 bases lying between them. CDR3 length: 13 amino acids. Germline lookup yields CDR1 DFQATT and CDR2 SNEGSKA (reference sequence). A single count supports this clone. This chain uses TRBV20-1 with TRBJ1-4; tentative D call: TRBD1 (6 bases). The sample consisted of blood. This clonotype was sampled from a female donor with papillary thyroid cancer or a benign thyroid nodule (not recorded which). Some clones in this sample may be carry-over from other donors' samples. CDR3 region: CSARGGRDEKLFF. The CDR3 DNA reads as TGCAGTGCTAGAGGGGGGCGGGATGAAAAACTGTTTTTT.